This T cell receptor (beta chain) was captured in a study of T cells in Graves' hyperthyroidism and ophthalmopathy. This clonotype showed up many times. The antigen is unknown. Overall study findings and caveats: In blood, most of the thyroid clonotypes expanded above 0.001 were also present.

The investigators amplified TCR beta CDR3 regions from RNA transcripts. First-round RT-PCR with HTBI primers amplified the TCR CDR3 region. TCRdb reanalysed the multiplex PCR reads using MiXCR and keeps one entry per CDR3 protein. The table lists a few hundred thousand distinct CDR3 sequences, around 43% of them singletons. Researchers barred patients who had uncontrolled infection, other autoimmune disease, pregnancy or lactation. The CDR3 length is 16 residues. Germline loops: CDR1 DFQATT, CDR2 SNEGSKA (reference sequence). V shed 4 bases and J 2 bases; nucleotides not matched to a gene: 11. The sequenced sample was peripheral blood or thyroid tissue (not recorded which). The chain employs TRBV20-1 and TRBJ1-1; 9 nucleotides line up with TRBD1. This TCR came from an adult woman with Graves' disease, either hyperthyroidism or ophthalmopathy (not recorded which). As DNA, the CDR3 is TGCAGTGCTATCTACCTCCCGGGACAGGGAAACACTGAAGCTTTCTTT. Protein product: CSAIYLPGQGNTEAFF.